This is a list of T cell receptor beta chains from one sample in a study of cytomegalovirus exposure and HLA in healthy donors. Profiled with immunoSEQ multiplex PCR; TCRdb holds only in-frame clones, not every one. In the table there are around 150,000 clones, about four fifths of which are singletons. The specimen was PBMCs. The receptor set was obtained from a man in his fifties or sixties in good health and CMV-seropositive. Each CDR3 is given with its conserved first and last residue. D genes are given only for firm matches. The listing skips clone size in some rows; elsewhere it reads once, few, many or a size class.

v_call,d_call,clone_size,j_call,cdr3_aa,cdr3_nt
TRBV25-1,TRBD1,.,TRBJ2-5,CASSDPREGQGIETQYF,TGTGCCAGCAGTGACCCCCGTGAGGGACAGGGGATCGAGACCCAGTACTTC
TRBV19,.,few,TRBJ2-4,CASSIVQLAKNIQYF,TGTGCCAGTAGTATAGTTCAGTTAGCCAAAAACATTCAGTACTTC
TRBV4-1,.,few,TRBJ2-7,CASSQDLNRGWSYEQYF,TGCGCCAGCAGCCAAGATCTAAATCGGGGGTGGTCCTACGAGCAGTACTTC
TRBV7-2,.,.,TRBJ2-3,CASSSGLYTDTQYF,TGTGCCAGCAGCTCCGGACTATACACAGATACGCAGTATTTT
TRBV5-1,.,.,TRBJ1-3,CASSLEWASGNTIYF,TGCGCCAGCAGCCTCGAGTGGGCCTCTGGAAACACCATATATTTT
TRBV11-2,TRBD1,.,TRBJ2-6,CASSRDRGALGANVLTF,TGTGCCAGCAGCCGGGACAGGGGGGCGCTAGGGGCCAACGTCCTGACTTTC
TRBV6-1,.,few,TRBJ1-4,CASSERGILFF,TGTGCCAGCAGTGAACGGGGGATACTGTTTTTT
TRBV7-9,.,.,TRBJ2-3,CASSPPVGASTDTQYF,TGTGCCAGCAGCCCACCTGTTGGTGCGAGCACAGATACGCAGTATTTT
TRBV7-9,.,.,TRBJ1-1,CASSLEGSTEAFF,TGTGCCAGCAGCTTAGAGGGGTCCACTGAAGCTTTCTTT
TRBV30,TRBD1,.,TRBJ1-1,CASNQGVVNTEAFF,TGTGCCTCGAATCAGGGGGTCGTAAACACTGAAGCTTTCTTT
TRBV10-1,.,.,TRBJ2-3,CASRSGVIADTQYF,TGCGCCAGCAGATCGGGGGTTATAGCAGATACGCAGTATTTT
TRBV11-3,.,once,TRBJ2-7,CASSWSLRMYEQYF,TGTGCCAGCAGCTGGTCACTAAGAATGTACGAGCAGTACTTC
TRBV5-1,TRBD1,.,TRBJ2-7,CASSWGTGGNYEQYF,TGCGCCAGCAGCTGGGGGACAGGGGGTAACTACGAGCAGTACTTC
TRBV5-6,TRBD1,.,TRBJ2-5,CASSFDRGGETQYF,TGTGCCAGCAGCTTTGACAGGGGGGGAGAGACCCAGTACTTC
TRBV6-1,TRBD1,.,TRBJ2-7,CASSVGDRGWDEQYF,TGTGCCAGCAGCGTTGGGGACAGGGGATGGGACGAGCAGTACTTC
TRBV7-2,.,.,TRBJ2-1,CASSLGGAQGNEQFF,TGTGCCAGCAGCTTAGGGGGTGCGCAGGGCAATGAGCAGTTCTTC
TRBV9,.,.,TRBJ2-6,CASSVVGGANVLTF,TGTGCCAGCAGCGTGGTCGGTGGGGCCAACGTCCTGACTTTC